Given below is one TCR beta chain in context. What it binds is unknown. This sample stems from a study of OX40 agonist ivuxolimab in advanced cancers. The study's findings and limits: At 0.1 to 3.0 mg/kg and by week 6, CD4+ and CD8+ T cells in the blood had expanded clonally.

In germline, CDR1 is SGDLS, CDR2 YYNGEE. The CDR3 extends over 15 amino acids. TCRdb's copy holds only in-frame clones and misses some; the assay was immunoSEQ multiplex PCR. This table has about 44,000 clones, 80% appearing once. The source material was CD4+ or CD8+ T cells sorted from blood, sampled in a trial of the OX40 agonist ivuxolimab. The chain recombines TRBV9 with TRBJ2-5; 9 positions match TRBD2. The J call may not be correct, given that the DNA end is closer to TRBJ2-7. The TCR sequence derives from an adult with an advanced solid tumor such as melanoma, head and neck, liver or kidney cancer. The chain's CDR3 is CASSVAGTSSYEQYF. The CDR3 bases are TGTGCCAGCAGCGTAGCTGGGACTAGCAGCTACGAGCAGTACTTC.